This record covers a single T cell receptor beta chain. The record originates from a study of response to subunit inactivated influenza vaccine. Germline V gene sequence: CDR1 DFQATT, CDR2 SNEGSKA (reference sequence). This CDR3 comprises 15 residues. Trimming shortened V by 0 bases and J by 2 bases, and 14 bases separated the two germline ends. TCRdb re-called the RT-PCR reads through MiXCR, storing one row per CDR3 protein. The table lists about 780,000 distinct CDR3 sequences, around a sixth of them singletons. The rearrangement joins TRBV20-1 to TRBJ2-7; D unclear. This material consisted of PBMCs from blood, taken less than 6 days after vaccination. This clonotype originated in a man aged 45-60 years who received an inactivated influenza vaccine. CDR3 sequence: CSARDNGTGPYEQYF. For the CDR3, the DNA is TGCAGTGCTAGAGATAACGGCACTGGACCCTACGAGCAGTACTTC.